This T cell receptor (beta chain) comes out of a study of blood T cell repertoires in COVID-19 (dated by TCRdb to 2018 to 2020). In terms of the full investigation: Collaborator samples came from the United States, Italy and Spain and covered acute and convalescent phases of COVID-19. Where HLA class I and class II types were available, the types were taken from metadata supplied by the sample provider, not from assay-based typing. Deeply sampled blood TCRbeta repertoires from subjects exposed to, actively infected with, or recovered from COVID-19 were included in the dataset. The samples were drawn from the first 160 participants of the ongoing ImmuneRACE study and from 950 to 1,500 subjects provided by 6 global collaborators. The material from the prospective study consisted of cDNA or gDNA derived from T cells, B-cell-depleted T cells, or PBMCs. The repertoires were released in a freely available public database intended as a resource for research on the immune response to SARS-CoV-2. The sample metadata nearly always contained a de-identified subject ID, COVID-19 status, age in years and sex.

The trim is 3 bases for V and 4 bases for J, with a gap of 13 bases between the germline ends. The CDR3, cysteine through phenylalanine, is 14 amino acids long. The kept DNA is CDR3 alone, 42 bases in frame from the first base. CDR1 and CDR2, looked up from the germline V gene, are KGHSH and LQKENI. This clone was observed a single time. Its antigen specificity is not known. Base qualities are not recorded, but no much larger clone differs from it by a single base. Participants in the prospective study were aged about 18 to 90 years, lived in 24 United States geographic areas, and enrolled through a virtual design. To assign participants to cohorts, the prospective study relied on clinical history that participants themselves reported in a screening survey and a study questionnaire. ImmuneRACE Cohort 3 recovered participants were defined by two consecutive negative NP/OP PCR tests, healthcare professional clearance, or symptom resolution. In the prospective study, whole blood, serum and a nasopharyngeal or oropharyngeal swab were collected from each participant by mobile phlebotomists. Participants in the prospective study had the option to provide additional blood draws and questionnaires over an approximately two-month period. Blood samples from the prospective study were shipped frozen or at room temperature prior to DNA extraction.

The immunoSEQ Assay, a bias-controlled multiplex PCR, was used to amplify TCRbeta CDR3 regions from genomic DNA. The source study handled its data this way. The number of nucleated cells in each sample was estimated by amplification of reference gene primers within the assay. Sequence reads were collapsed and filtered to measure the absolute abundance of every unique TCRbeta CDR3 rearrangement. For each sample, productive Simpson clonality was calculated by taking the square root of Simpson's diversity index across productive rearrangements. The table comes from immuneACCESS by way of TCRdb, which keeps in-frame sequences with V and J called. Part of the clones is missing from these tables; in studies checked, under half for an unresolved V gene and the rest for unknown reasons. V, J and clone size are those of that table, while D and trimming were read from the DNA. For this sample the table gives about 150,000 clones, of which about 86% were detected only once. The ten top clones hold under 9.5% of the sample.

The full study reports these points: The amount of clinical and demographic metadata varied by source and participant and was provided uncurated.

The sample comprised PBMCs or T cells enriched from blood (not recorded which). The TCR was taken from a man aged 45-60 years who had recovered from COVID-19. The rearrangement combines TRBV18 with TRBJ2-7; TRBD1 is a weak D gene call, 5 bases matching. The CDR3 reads CASSPPMGLYEQYF. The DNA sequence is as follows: TGTGCCAGCTCACCCCCCATGGGGCTGTACGAGCAGTACTTC.